Described below is a single TCR beta chain sequence and its context. What it binds is unknown. Reverse transcription of about 0.5 to 1 ug RNA used random hexamers. A multiplex approach, immunoSEQ multiplex PCR, amplified TCR beta CDR3 across 54 Vbeta and 13 Jbeta. TCRdb ran MiXCR on the immunoSEQ multiplex PCR reads and lists one entry per CDR3 protein. The table shows 200,000 or so distinct CDR3 sequences, with approximately 90% occurring only once. This entry belongs to a study of CD8 T cells in Susac syndrome. Study-wide results and caveats: The study conceded that its TCR sequencing and HLA analysis involved relatively few individuals.

Sequencing of TCR beta covered CD8+ and CD4+ T cells obtained from blood. V was cut by 2 bases and J by 5 bases, with 6 bases left in between. From germline, CDR1 is MNHEY and CDR2 SVGEGT. The length of the CDR3 is 12 residues. Sequencing input: CD8+ T cells from PBMCs. The V call is TRBV6-2 or TRBV6-3, the J call TRBJ2-5; D is undetermined. This TCR came from a human donor with multiple sclerosis. CDR3 DNA sequence: TGTGCCAGCAGTTACGTCCGGGAGACCCAGTACTTC. It codes for CASSYVRETQYF.